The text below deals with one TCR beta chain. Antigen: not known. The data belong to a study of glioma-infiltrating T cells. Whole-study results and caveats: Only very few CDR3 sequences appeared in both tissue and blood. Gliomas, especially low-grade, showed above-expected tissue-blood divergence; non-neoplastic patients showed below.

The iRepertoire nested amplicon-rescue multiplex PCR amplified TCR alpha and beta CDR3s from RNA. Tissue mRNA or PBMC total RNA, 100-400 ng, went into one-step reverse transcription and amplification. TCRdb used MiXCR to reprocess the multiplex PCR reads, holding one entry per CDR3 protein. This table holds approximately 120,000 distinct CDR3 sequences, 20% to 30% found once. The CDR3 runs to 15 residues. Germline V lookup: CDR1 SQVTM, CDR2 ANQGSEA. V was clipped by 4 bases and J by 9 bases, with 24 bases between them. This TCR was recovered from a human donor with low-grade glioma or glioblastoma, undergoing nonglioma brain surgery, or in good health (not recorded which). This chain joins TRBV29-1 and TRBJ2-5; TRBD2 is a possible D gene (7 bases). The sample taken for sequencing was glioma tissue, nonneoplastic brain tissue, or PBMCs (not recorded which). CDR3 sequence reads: CSVAPSQGPGGSQYF. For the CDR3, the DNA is TGCAGCGTTGCGCCATCACAGGGACCCGGGGGGTCCCAGTACTTC.